This T cell receptor beta chain was observed in a study of blood T cell repertoires in COVID-19. Background on the study: The United States, Italy and Spain supplied acute and convalescent COVID-19 samples. T cells, B-cell-depleted T cells, or PBMCs supplied cDNA or gDNA.

Study processing details: Nucleated cell counts were estimated from reference gene primer amplification. The repertoire was sequenced with immunoSEQ multiplex PCR; TCRdb's copy has only in-frame clones and lacks some. The DNA gave D and trimming, while V, J and clone size come from that table. Seen here are around 70,000 clones, about nine tenths observed once, and the top ten hold around 30%. This CDR3 is 14 amino acids long. The V end was cut by 0 bases, the J end by 4 bases, with 8 bases between. CDR1 is SGHKS, CDR2 YYEKEE, per germline (reference sequence). This sequence was found in a woman of 80 years or more with active or convalescent COVID-19. The chain combines TRBV5-5 with TRBJ1-3, with D maybe TRBD1 (5 bases). Sequenced input: peripheral blood. The CDR3 protein is CASSLEQGGNTIYF. The CDR3 DNA sequence: TGTGCCAGCAGCTTGGAGCAGGGAGGAAACACCATATATTTT.